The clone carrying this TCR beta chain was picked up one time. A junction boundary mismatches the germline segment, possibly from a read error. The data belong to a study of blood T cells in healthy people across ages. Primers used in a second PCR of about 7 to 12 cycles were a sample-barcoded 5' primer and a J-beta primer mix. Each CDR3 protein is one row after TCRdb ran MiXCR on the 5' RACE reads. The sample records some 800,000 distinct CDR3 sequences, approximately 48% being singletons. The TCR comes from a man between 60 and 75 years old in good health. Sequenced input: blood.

CDR3 nucleotide sequence: TGTGCCAGCAGTCCGATCTCTGCGGCCAACGTCCTGACTTTC. It codes for CASSPISAANVLTF. This sequence joins TRBV6-6 and TRBJ2-6; D not certain. CDR1 and CDR2 from the germline V gene are MNHNY and SVGAGI (reference sequence). The CDR3 runs 14 residues.